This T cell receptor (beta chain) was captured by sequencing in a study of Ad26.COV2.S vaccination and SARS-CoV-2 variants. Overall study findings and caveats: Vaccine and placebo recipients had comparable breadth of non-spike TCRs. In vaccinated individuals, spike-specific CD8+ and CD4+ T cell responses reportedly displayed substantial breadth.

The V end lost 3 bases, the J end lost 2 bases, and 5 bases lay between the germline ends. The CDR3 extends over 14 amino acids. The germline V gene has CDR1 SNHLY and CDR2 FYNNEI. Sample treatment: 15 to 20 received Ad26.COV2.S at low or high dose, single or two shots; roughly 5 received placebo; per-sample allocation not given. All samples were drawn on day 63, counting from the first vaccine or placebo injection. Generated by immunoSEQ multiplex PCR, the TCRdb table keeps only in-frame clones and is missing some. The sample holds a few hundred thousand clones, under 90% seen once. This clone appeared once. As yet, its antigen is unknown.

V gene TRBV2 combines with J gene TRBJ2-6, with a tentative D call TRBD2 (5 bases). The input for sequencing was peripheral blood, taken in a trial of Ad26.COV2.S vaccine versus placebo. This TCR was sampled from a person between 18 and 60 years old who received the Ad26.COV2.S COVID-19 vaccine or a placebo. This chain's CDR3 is CASSDGAGANVLTF. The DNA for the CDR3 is TGTGCCAGCAGTGACGGGGCTGGGGCCAACGTCCTGACTTTC.